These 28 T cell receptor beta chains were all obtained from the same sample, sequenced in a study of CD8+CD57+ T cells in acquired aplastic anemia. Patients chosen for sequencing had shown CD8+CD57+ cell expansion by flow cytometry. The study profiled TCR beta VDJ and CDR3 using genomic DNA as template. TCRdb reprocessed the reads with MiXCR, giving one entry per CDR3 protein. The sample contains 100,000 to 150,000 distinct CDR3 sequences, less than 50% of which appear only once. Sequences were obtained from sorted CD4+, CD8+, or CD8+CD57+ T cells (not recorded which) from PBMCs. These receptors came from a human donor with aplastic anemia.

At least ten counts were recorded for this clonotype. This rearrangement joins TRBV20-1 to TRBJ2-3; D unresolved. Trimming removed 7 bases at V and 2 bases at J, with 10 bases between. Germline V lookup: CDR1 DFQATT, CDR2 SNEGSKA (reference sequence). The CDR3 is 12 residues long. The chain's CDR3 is CSGKALTDTQYF. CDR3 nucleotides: TGCAGTGGAAAAGCCCTCACAGATACGCAGTATTTT.

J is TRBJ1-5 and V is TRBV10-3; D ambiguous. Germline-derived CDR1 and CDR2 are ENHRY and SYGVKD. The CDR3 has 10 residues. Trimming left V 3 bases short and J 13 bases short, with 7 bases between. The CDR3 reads CAISDSPQHF. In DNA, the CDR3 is TGTGCCATCAGTGATAGCCCGCAGCATTTT.

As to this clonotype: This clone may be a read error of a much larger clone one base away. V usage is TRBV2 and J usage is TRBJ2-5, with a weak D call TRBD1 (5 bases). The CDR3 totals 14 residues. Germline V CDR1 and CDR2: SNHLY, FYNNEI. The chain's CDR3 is CASSFRQPKETKYF. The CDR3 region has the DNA TGTGCCAGCAGTTTCCGACAGCCAAAAGAGACCAAGTACTTC.

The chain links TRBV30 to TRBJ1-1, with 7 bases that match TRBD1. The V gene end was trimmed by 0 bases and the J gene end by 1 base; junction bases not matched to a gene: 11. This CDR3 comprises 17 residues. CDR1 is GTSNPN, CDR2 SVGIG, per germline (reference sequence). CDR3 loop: CAWSVWIRGPRNTEAFF. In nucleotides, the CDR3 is TGTGCCTGGAGTGTATGGATTAGGGGGCCTCGGAACACTGAAGCTTTCTTT.

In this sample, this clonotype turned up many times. The CDR3 DNA reads TGCAGCGTTGAAGGGGGGGCCGGAGATACGCAGTATTTT. As protein: CSVEGGAGDTQYF. The gene calls are TRBV29-1 and TRBJ2-3; D possibly matches TRBD1 or TRBD2 (6 bases each). Trimming cost V 1 base and J 5 bases, with 10 bases left between them. Germline V gene sequence: CDR1 SQVTM, CDR2 ANQGSEA. This CDR3 is built from 13 residues.

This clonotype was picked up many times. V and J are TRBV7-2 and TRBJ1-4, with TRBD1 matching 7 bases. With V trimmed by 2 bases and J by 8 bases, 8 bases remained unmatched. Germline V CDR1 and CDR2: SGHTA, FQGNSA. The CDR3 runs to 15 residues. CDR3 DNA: TGTGCCAGCAGCTTATCCGACAGGGTAGGCGAAAAACTGTTTTTT. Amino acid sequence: CASSLSDRVGEKLFF.

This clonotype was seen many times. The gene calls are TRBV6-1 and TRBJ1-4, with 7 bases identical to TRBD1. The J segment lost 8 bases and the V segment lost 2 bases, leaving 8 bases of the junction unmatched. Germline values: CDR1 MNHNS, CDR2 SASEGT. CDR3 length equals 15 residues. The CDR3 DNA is TGTGCCAGCAGTGAACTACGACAGGGCGGGGAAAAACTGTTTTTT. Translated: CASSELRQGGEKLFF.

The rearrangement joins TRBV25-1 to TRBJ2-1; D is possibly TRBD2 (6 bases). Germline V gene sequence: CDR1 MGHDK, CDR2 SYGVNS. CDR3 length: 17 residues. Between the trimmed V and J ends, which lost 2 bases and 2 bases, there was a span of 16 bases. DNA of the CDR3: TGTGCCAGCAGTGAAGCAGGAGGGCAGGCCCCCTACAATGAGCAGTTCTTC. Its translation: CASSEAGGQAPYNEQFF.

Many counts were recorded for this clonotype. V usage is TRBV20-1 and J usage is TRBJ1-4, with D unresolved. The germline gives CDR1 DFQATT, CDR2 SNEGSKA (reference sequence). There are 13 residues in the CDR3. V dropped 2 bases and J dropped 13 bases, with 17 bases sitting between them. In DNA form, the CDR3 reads TGCAGTGCTAGAAAGTCGGCAGCGGGGATACTGTTTTTT. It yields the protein CSARKSAAGILFF.

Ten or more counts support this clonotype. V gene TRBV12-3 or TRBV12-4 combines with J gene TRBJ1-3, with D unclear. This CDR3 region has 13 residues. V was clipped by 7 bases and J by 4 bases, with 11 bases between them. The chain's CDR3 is CASTLGLGNTIYF. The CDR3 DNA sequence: TGTGCCAGCACTTTGGGGTTAGGAAACACCATATATTTT.

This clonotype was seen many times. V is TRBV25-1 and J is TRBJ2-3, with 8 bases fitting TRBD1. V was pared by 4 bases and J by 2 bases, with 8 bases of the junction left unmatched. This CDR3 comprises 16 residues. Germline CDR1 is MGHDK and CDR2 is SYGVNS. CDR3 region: CASSAGQGGSTDTQYF. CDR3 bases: TGTGCCAGCAGTGCCGGACAGGGAGGATCCACAGATACGCAGTATTTT.

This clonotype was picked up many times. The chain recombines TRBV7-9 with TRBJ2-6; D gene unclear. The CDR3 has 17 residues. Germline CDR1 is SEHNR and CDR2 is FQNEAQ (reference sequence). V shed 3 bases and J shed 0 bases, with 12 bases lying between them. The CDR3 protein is CASSLTTRLSGANVLTF. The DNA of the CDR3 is TGTGCCAGCAGCTTGACGACCCGCCTCTCTGGGGCCAACGTCCTGACTTTC. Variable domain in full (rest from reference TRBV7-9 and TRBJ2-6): DTGVSQNPRHKITKRGQNVTFRCDPISEHNRLYWYRQTLGQGPEFLTYFQNEAQLEKSRLLSDRFSAERPKGSFSTLEIQRTEQGDSAMYLCASSLTTRLSGANVLTFGAGSRLTVL.

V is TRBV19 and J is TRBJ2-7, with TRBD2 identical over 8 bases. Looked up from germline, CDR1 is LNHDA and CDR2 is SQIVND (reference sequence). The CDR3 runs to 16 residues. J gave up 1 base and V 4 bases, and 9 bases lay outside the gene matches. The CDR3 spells CASSTKLAGSSYEQYF. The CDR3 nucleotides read TGTGCCAGTAGTACAAAGCTAGCGGGTTCTTCCTACGAGCAGTACTTC.

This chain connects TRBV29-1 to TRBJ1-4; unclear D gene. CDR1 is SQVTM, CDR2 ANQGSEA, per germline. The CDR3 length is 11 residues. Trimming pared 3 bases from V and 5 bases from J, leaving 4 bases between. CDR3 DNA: TGCAGCGTTGATTTAAATGAAAAACTGTTTTTT. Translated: CSVDLNEKLFF. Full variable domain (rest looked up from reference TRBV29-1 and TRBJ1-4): SAVISQKPSRDICQRGTSLTIQCQVDSQVTMMFWYRQQPGQSLTLIATANQGSEATYESGFVIDKFPISRPNLTFSTLTVSNMSPEDSSIYLCSVDLNEKLFFGSGTQLSVL.

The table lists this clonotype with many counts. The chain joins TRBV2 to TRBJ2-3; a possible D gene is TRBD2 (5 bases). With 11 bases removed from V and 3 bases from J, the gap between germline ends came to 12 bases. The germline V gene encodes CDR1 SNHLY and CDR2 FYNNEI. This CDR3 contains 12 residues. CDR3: CAGSEVTDTQYF. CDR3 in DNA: TGTGCCGGTAGCGAAGTGACAGATACGCAGTATTTT.

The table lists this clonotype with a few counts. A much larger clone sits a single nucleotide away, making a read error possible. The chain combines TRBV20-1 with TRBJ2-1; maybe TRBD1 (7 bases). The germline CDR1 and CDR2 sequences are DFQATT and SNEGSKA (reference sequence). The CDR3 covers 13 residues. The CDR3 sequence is CSTRRDSFNEQFF. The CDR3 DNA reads TGCTCCACTCGGCGGGACAGCTTCAATGAGCAGTTCTTC.

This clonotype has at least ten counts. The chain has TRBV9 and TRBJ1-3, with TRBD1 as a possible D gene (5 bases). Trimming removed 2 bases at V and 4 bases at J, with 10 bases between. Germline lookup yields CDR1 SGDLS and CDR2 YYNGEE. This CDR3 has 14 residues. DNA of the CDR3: TGTGCCAGCAGCGTCCGGGACCTGGGAAACACCATATATTTT. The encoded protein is CASSVRDLGNTIYF.

The CDR3 region has the DNA TGTGCCAGCAGCCCGCCGGCACAGGGATTTTATAACACTGAAGCTTTCTTT. Translating it yields CASSPPAQGFYNTEAFF. The V call is TRBV4-2, the J call TRBJ1-1; TRBD1 might be the D (6 bases). Germline CDR1 is LGHNA and CDR2 is YNFKEQ. This CDR3 region has 17 residues. Deletions cut 4 bases from V and 2 bases from J, with 20 bases between.

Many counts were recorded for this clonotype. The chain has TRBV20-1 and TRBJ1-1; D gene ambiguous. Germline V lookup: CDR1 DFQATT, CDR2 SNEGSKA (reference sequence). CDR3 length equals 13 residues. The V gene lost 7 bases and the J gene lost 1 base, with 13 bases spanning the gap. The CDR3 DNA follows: TGCAGTGAAAGTTCCCCAGCGAACACTGAAGCTTTCTTT. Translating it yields CSESSPANTEAFF.

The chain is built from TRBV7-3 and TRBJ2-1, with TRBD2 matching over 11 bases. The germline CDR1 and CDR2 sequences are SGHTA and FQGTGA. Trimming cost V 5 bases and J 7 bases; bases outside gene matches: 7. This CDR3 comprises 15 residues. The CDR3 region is CASSLGTSGLNEQFF. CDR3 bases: TGTGCCAGCAGCCTTGGGACTAGCGGTTTGAATGAGCAGTTCTTC.

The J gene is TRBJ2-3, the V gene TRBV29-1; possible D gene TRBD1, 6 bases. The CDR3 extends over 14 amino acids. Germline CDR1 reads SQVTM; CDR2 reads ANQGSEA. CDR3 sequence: CSTPGHLITDTQYF. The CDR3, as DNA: TGCAGTACTCCGGGACACCTAATTACAGATACGCAGTATTTT.

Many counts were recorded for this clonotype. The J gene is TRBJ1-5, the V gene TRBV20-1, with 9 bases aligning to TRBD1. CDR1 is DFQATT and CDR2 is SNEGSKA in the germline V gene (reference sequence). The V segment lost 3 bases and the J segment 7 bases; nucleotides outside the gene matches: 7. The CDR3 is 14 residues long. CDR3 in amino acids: CSASTRTGVQPQHF. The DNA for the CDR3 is TGCAGTGCTAGTACCCGGACAGGGGTCCAGCCCCAGCATTTT.

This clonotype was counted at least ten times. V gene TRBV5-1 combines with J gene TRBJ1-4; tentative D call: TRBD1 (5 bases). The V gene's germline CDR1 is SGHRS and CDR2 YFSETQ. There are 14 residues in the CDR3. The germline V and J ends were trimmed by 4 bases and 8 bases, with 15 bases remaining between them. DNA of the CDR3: TGCGCCAGCAGCCCAGGGCGGCAGGGAGAAAAACTGTTTTTT. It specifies CASSPGRQGEKLFF.

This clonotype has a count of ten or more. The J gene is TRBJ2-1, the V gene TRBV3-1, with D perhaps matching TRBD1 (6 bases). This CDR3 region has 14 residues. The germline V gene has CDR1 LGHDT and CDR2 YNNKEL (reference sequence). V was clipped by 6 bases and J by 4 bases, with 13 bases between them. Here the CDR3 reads CASRPSDSYNEQFF. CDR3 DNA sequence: TGTGCCAGCAGACCTTCGGACAGTTACAATGAGCAGTTCTTC.

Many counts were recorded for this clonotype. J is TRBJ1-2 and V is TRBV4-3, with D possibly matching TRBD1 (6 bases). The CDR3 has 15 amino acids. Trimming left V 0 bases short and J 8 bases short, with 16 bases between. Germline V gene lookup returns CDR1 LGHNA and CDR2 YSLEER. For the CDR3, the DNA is TGCGCCAGCAGCCAAGATAGGGGGTCAGGGTTGGGCTACACCTTC. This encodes CASSQDRGSGLGYTF.

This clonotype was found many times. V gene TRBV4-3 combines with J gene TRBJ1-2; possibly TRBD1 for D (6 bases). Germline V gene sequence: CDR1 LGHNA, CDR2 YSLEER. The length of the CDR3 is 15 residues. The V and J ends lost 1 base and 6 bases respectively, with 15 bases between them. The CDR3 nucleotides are TGCGCCAGCAGCCAAGTAGTAGCCAGGGGAGATGGCTACACCTTC. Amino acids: CASSQVVARGDGYTF.

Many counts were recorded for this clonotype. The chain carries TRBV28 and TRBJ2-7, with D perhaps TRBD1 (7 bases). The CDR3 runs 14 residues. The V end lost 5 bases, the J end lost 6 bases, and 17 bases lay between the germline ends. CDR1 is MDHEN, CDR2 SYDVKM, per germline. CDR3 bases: TGTGCCAGCAGTGGAGGGGGCAATTTTCGCGAGCAGTACTTC. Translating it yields CASSGGGNFREQYF.

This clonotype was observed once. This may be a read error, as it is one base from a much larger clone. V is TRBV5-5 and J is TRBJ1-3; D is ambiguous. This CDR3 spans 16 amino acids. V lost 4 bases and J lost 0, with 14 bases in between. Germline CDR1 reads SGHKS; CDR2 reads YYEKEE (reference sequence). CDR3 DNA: TGTGCCAGCAGCGCATTACTAGAGCTCTCTGGAAACACCATATATTTT. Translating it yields CASSALLELSGNTIYF.